The 14 T cell receptor beta chains below were found in one sample sequenced in a study of glioma-infiltrating T cells after dendritic cell vaccination. Sequenced by immunoSEQ multiplex PCR; TCRdb stores in-frame clones only, minus some. The profile covers 40,000 to 60,000 clones, with 85% appearing a single time and roughly 11% taken by the ten largest. The sample here was blood, taken before dendritic cell vaccination. The origin of the receptors is a human donor with glioblastoma.

The chain carries TRBV9 and TRBJ2-7; 9 bases align to TRBD1. CDR1 SGDLS and CDR2 YYNGEE come from the germline V gene. The ends lost 4 bases at V and 3 bases at J; junction bases unmatched: 8. This CDR3 spans 15 amino acids. The CDR3 sequence: CASSPSGDRVYEQYF. CDR3 nucleotide sequence: TGTGCCAGCAGCCCATCAGGGGACAGGGTCTACGAGCAGTACTTC.

The chain joins TRBV5-4 to TRBJ2-3, with 11 bases that match TRBD1. This CDR3 spans 16 amino acids. V dropped 5 bases and J dropped 4; count of bases not matched to a gene: 9. CDR1 and CDR2 from the germline V gene are SGHNT and YYREEE (reference sequence). CDR3 sequence reads: CASSARRTGGPDTQYF. The CDR3 nucleotides read TGTGCCAGCAGTGCCCGCCGGACAGGGGGCCCAGATACGCAGTATTTT.

The chain has TRBV30 and TRBJ2-7; 8 positions agree with TRBD2. The CDR3 runs to 15 residues. Germline V gives CDR1 GTSNPN, CDR2 SVGIG (reference sequence). V was pared by 8 bases and J by 2 bases, with 14 bases of the junction left unmatched. CDR3: CARGGSQERTYEQYF. In nucleotides, the CDR3 is TGTGCCCGGGGGGGGTCTCAAGAACGAACCTACGAGCAGTACTTC.

V usage is TRBV5-8 and J usage is TRBJ2-1, with TRBD2 matching over 12 bases. The CDR3 consists of 15 residues. V gave up 6 bases and J gave up 8 bases; unmatched junction bases: 9. The germline V gene encodes CDR1 SGHTS and CDR2 YDEGEE. The CDR3 is CASTLSSGGADEQFF. The CDR3 DNA follows: TGTGCCAGCACCCTCTCTAGCGGGGGGGCCGATGAGCAGTTCTTC.

The chain uses TRBV18 and TRBJ2-7, with D possibly matching TRBD2 (5 bases). The ends were cut back, 2 bases at V and 3 bases at J, with 8 bases in the middle. The CDR3 runs to 13 residues. From germline, CDR1 is KGHSH and CDR2 LQKENI. The CDR3 loop is CASSPDYLYEQYF. As DNA, the CDR3 is TGTGCCAGCTCACCAGACTACCTCTACGAGCAGTACTTC.

This rearrangement joins TRBV7-8 to TRBJ2-6; D is perhaps TRBD2 (5 bases). CDR1 is SGHVS, CDR2 FQNEAQ, per germline. Deletions cut 4 bases from V and 6 bases from J, with 7 bases between. CDR3 length equals 13 residues. CDR3 protein: CASSWELANVLTF. In nucleotides, the CDR3 is TGTGCCAGCAGCTGGGAGTTGGCCAACGTCCTGACTTTC.

This chain joins TRBV7-6 and TRBJ2-1; TRBD2 aligns across 9 bases. Germline loops: CDR1 SGHVS, CDR2 FNYEAQ. This CDR3 has 16 amino acids. The junction had 8 bases not matched to a gene; V was cut back by 0 bases and J by 8 bases. As DNA, the CDR3 is TGTGCCAGCAGCTTAGCTTGGGCGGGGGGGGCGGATGAGCAGTTCTTC. As protein: CASSLAWAGGADEQFF. Looking up the rest from reference TRBV7-6 and TRBJ2-1 gives the full variable domain: GAGVSQSPRYKVTKRGQDVALRCDPISGHVSLYWYRQALGQGPEFLTYFNYEAQQDKSGLPNDRFSAERPEGSISTLTIQRTEQRDSAMYRCASSLAWAGGADEQFFGPGTRLTVL.

V usage is TRBV9 and J usage is TRBJ1-3, with D perhaps matching TRBD1 (6 bases). The germline V gene has CDR1 SGDLS and CDR2 YYNGEE. CDR3 length: 14 residues. Trimming shortened V by 5 bases and J by 7 bases, and 16 bases separated the two germline ends. The CDR3 DNA follows: TGTGCCAGCAGTCCGACAGGACCCAGGAACACCATATATTTT. It translates to CASSPTGPRNTIYF.

The chain is built from TRBV6-1 and TRBJ1-1, with D possibly being TRBD1 (6 bases). The CDR3 contains 15 residues. Between the trimmed V and J ends, which lost 1 base and 11 bases, there was a span of 20 bases. The germline V gene has CDR1 MNHNS and CDR2 SASEGT. The CDR3 here is CASSEDSRGRTWAFF. Here the CDR3 DNA reads TGTGCCAGCAGTGAAGATAGCAGGGGTCGAACGTGGGCTTTCTTT.

This chain uses TRBV5-1 with TRBJ2-3, with TRBD2 as a possible D gene (5 bases). Per germline, CDR1 SGHRS and CDR2 YFSETQ. CDR3 length: 16 amino acids. V was cut by 2 bases and J by 1 base, with 14 bases left in between. The CDR3 nucleotides are TGCGCCAGCAGCTTAGGGAGCGGCACGCGCACAGATACGCAGTATTTT. Translating it yields CASSLGSGTRTDTQYF.

The CDR3, as DNA: TGTGCCAGCAGCCCCCGGAACCGGGATCGCTACGAGCAGTACTTC. Its protein is CASSPRNRDRYEQYF. The chain employs TRBV7-9 and TRBJ2-7, with a possible D match to TRBD2 (5 bases). Trimming removed 5 bases at V and 3 bases at J, with 17 bases between. From germline, CDR1 is SEHNR and CDR2 FQNEAQ (reference sequence). The CDR3 is 15 amino acids.

J is TRBJ2-1 and V is TRBV7-2, with 9 nucleotides matching TRBD2. V gave up 5 bases and J gave up 0 bases; unmatched junction bases: 8. There are 17 residues in the CDR3. The germline V gene encodes CDR1 SGHTA and CDR2 FQGNSA. DNA for the CDR3: TGTGCCAGCAGCCTACGGACTAGCGCATTCTCCTACAATGAGCAGTTCTTC. Its translation: CASSLRTSAFSYNEQFF.

The chain combines TRBV4-3 with TRBJ2-3; 9 positions match TRBD2. Germline V gives CDR1 LGHNA, CDR2 YSLEER. CDR3 length equals 17 residues. Trimming cost V 2 bases and J 0 bases; bases outside gene matches: 6. The CDR3 is CASSQTGTSSSTDTQYF. In DNA form, the CDR3 reads TGCGCCAGCAGCCAAACCGGGACTAGCTCGAGCACAGATACGCAGTATTTT.

The genes are TRBV18 and TRBJ1-1, with 8 bases that match TRBD1. Looked up from germline, CDR1 is KGHSH and CDR2 is LQKENI. The CDR3 loop spans 14 amino acids. Trimming at V came to 5 bases and at J to 0 bases, leaving 2 bases not matched to a gene. CDR3 region: CASSRDRLNTEAFF. In DNA, the CDR3 is TGTGCCAGCTCAAGGGACAGGCTGAACACTGAAGCTTTCTTT. Supplemented by reference TRBV18 and TRBJ1-1, the full variable domain reads NAGVMQNPRHLVRRRGQEARLRCSPMKGHSHVYWYRQLPEEGLKFMVYLQKENIIDESGMPKERFSAEFPKEGPSILRIQQVVRGDSAAYFCASSRDRLNTEAFFGQGTRLTVV.